A single sample is the source of the 20 T cell receptor beta chains below, sequenced in a study of blood T cell repertoires in COVID-19. Sequencing was performed with immunoSEQ multiplex PCR; in TCRdb, only in-frame clones are kept and a portion is missing. The sample records about 7,200 clones, 88% being singletons. The sample consisted of peripheral blood. All receptors come from a human donor in a cohort sampled during active COVID-19.

This clone came up once. This sequence joins TRBV6-6 and TRBJ1-3; a weak D match, TRBD1 (5 bases). V was shortened by 6 bases and J by 3 bases, with 9 bases between the two germline ends. Germline CDR1 reads MNHNY; CDR2 reads SVGAGI (reference sequence). This CDR3 spans 13 amino acids. The CDR3 bases are TGTGCCAGCAGGGGGACTCTTGGAAACACCATATATTTT. Protein product: CASRGTLGNTIYF.

This rearrangement joins TRBV6-1 to TRBJ2-7; D is unresolved. CDR1 is MNHNS, CDR2 SASEGT, per germline. The V end lost 2 bases, the J end lost 0 bases, and 5 bases lay between the germline ends. This CDR3 is built from 13 residues. The CDR3 DNA reads TGTGCCAGCAGTGAAACTTACTCCTACGAGCAGTACTTC. This translates into CASSETYSYEQYF.

The chain joins TRBV6-5 to TRBJ1-2; TRBD1 agrees at 9 bases. V lost 0 bases to trimming and J lost 8 bases; unmatched junction nucleotides: 4. The CDR3 is made up of 14 amino acids. The V gene's germline CDR1 is MNHEY and CDR2 SVGAGI. DNA for the CDR3: TGTGCCAGCAGTTACTCGGGACAGGGCTTCGGCTACACCTTC. The encoded protein is CASSYSGQGFGYTF.

The V gene is TRBV5-1, the J gene TRBJ2-7; 9 nucleotides agree with TRBD2. Germline CDR1 SGHRS, CDR2 YFSETQ. The junction had 7 bases not matched to a gene; V was cut back by 0 bases and J by 3 bases. The CDR3 contains 16 residues. The CDR3 reads CASSLGGASGIYEQYF. The CDR3 bases are TGCGCCAGCAGCTTGGGTGGCGCTAGCGGGATCTACGAGCAGTACTTC.

The rearrangement joins TRBV7-2 to TRBJ2-1; D possibly corresponds to TRBD2 (5 bases). V was cut by 6 bases and J by 8 bases, with 14 bases left in between. The CDR3 extends over 13 amino acids. Germline CDR1 reads SGHTA; CDR2 reads FQGNSA. The CDR3 nucleotides are TGTGCCAGCAGGTCCACTAGTTTTTATGAGCAGTTCTTC. Encoded protein: CASRSTSFYEQFF. The variable domain in full, completed from reference TRBV7-2 and TRBJ2-1, reads GAGVSQSPSNKVTEKGKDVELRCDPISGHTALYWYRQSLGQGLEFLIYFQGNSAPDKSGLPSDRFSAERTGGSVSTLTIQRTQQEDSAVYLCASRSTSFYEQFFGPGTRLTVL.

This chain links TRBV29-1 with TRBJ2-6; TRBD1 matches 8 bases. The germline V gene has CDR1 SQVTM and CDR2 ANQGSEA. The V segment lost 4 bases and the J segment 1 base; nucleotides outside the gene matches: 6. The CDR3 is made up of 16 amino acids. Here the CDR3 reads CSVGQGRSSGANVLTF. The CDR3, as DNA: TGCAGCGTTGGACAGGGGCGTTCGTCTGGGGCCAACGTCCTGACTTTC.

V is TRBV5-1 and J is TRBJ1-2, with a tentative D call TRBD1 (6 bases). The germline gives CDR1 SGHRS, CDR2 YFSETQ. V was cut by 0 bases and J by 2 bases, with 14 bases left in between. The length of the CDR3 is 16 residues. CDR3 in amino acids: CASSLALRGANYGYTF. The CDR3 coding sequence is TGCGCCAGCAGCTTGGCCCTCAGGGGCGCAAACTATGGCTACACCTTC.

In DNA, the CDR3 is TGTGCCAGCAGCTTAGGAGCGGGTACCTACAATGAGCAGTTCTTC. This codes for CASSLGAGTYNEQFF. The gene calls are TRBV7-9 and TRBJ2-1, with D tentatively TRBD2 (6 bases). There are 15 residues in the CDR3. Trimming cost V 1 base and J 2 bases, with 9 bases left between them. Germline V lookup: CDR1 SEHNR, CDR2 FQNEAQ (reference sequence).

This sequence joins TRBV9 and TRBJ2-1, with 15 bases fitting TRBD2. The ends lost 4 bases at V and 7 bases at J; junction bases unmatched: 6. Germline CDR1 SGDLS, CDR2 YYNGEE. This CDR3 has 16 residues. CDR3 protein: CASSPRTSGGGNEQFF. CDR3 bases: TGTGCCAGCAGCCCACGGACTAGCGGGGGGGGGAATGAGCAGTTCTTC.

This clone was observed once. J is TRBJ1-5 and V is TRBV30; D may be TRBD1 (6 bases). The CDR3 consists of 14 residues. Trimming took 3 bases from V and 4 from J, leaving 13 bases between them. CDR1 and CDR2 from the germline V gene are GTSNPN and SVGIG (reference sequence). CDR3 amino acids: CAWSKGGRNQPQHF. The DNA for the CDR3 is TGTGCCTGGAGCAAGGGGGGGAGGAATCAGCCCCAGCATTTT.

This chain links TRBV5-1 with TRBJ2-2; D remains ambiguous. The CDR3 consists of 13 residues. Trimming took 6 bases from V and 4 from J, leaving 10 bases between them. The germline V gene encodes CDR1 SGHRS and CDR2 YFSETQ. CDR3 nucleotide sequence: TGCGCCAGCAAGGAGTTGGGCACCGGGGAGCTGTTTTTT. Its translation is CASKELGTGELFF.

CDR3: CASIPRRGAGETQYF. The CDR3 bases are TGTGCCAGCATACCTCGGCGGGGGGCTGGGGAGACCCAGTACTTC. The chain is built from TRBV6-5 and TRBJ2-5; 8 bases agree with TRBD2. V shed 7 bases and J 5 bases; nucleotides not matched to a gene: 12. The CDR3 has 15 residues. CDR1 and CDR2 from the germline V gene are MNHEY and SVGAGI.

This chain joins TRBV5-1 and TRBJ2-7; possibly TRBD1 for D (7 bases). CDR3 size: 14 residues. V lost 0 bases, J lost 3 bases, and 10 bases lay in between. The germline CDR1 and CDR2 sequences are SGHRS and YFSETQ. The CDR3 reads CASSLVQGGYEQYF. As DNA, the CDR3 is TGCGCCAGCAGCTTGGTGCAGGGGGGCTACGAGCAGTACTTC.

This chain connects TRBV19 to TRBJ2-5, with no clear D. The germline V gene encodes CDR1 LNHDA and CDR2 SQIVND (reference sequence). V lost 6 bases to trimming and J lost 8 bases, with 16 bases between them. The length of the CDR3 is 13 residues. The CDR3: CASSPPSPRTQYF. The CDR3 DNA sequence: TGTGCCAGTAGCCCCCCGAGCCCGAGAACCCAGTACTTC.

The chain couples TRBV5-1 to TRBJ2-7; the match to TRBD2 covers 11 bases. This CDR3 has 15 residues. Trimming cost V 4 bases and J 6 bases; bases outside gene matches: 9. Per germline, CDR1 SGHRS and CDR2 YFSETQ. The CDR3 spells CASSSTSGGIGEQYF. As DNA, the CDR3 is TGCGCCAGCAGCAGCACTAGCGGGGGAATAGGCGAGCAGTACTTC.

The chain joins TRBV29-1 to TRBJ1-2, with 7 bases aligning to TRBD1. The CDR3 extends over 12 amino acids. The junction had 4 bases not matched to a gene; V was cut back by 6 bases and J by 3 bases. Germline V gene data show CDR1 as SQVTM and CDR2 as ANQGSEA. The CDR3 spells CSVNRGDYGYTF. The CDR3, as DNA: TGCAGCGTGAACAGGGGTGACTATGGCTACACCTTC. Using reference TRBV29-1 and TRBJ1-2 for the parts outside the CDR3, the full variable domain is SAVISQKPSRDICQRGTSLTIQCQVDSQVTMMFWYRQQPGQSLTLIATANQGSEATYESGFVIDKFPISRPNLTFSTLTVSNMSPEDSSIYLCSVNRGDYGYTFGSGTRLTVV.

V gene TRBV4-2 combines with J gene TRBJ1-2; 7 positions match TRBD1. This CDR3 is built from 16 residues. CDR1 and CDR2 (germline): LGHNA, YNFKEQ. With V trimmed by 4 bases and J by 8 bases, 16 bases remained unmatched. The CDR3 DNA sequence: TGTGCCAGCAGCCCCCGGGACAGTCTAAATTCGGGGGGCTACACCTTC. Its translation: CASSPRDSLNSGGYTF.

CDR3 sequence (DNA): TGTGCCAGTAGTATAGGGGGACAGAGGATCTATGGCTACACCTTC. It specifies CASSIGGQRIYGYTF. The V gene is TRBV19, the J gene TRBJ1-2; 7 nucleotides line up with TRBD1. From germline, CDR1 is LNHDA and CDR2 SQIVND (reference sequence). The V and J ends lost 1 base and 4 bases, in that order; junction bases with no gene match: 6. This CDR3 spans 15 amino acids.

The chain is built from TRBV12-3 or TRBV12-4 and TRBJ1-2; D perhaps matches TRBD1 (5 bases). The V end was cut by 3 bases, the J end by 4 bases, with 6 bases between. This CDR3 region has 12 residues. CDR3 DNA: TGTGCCAGCAGTTTCGGGGGCTATGGCTACACCTTC. Translating it yields CASSFGGYGYTF.

The CDR3 spells CASSQGPGRNEQFF. The CDR3 coding sequence is TGTGCCAGCAGCCAAGGACCAGGGAGGAATGAGCAGTTCTTC. The chain links TRBV3-1 (or the pseudogene TRBV3-2) to TRBJ2-1, with D possibly being TRBD2 (6 bases). The germline V gene has CDR1 LGHDT and CDR2 YNNKEL (reference sequence). The CDR3 is 14 amino acids. Trimming cost V 1 base and J 7 bases, with 11 bases left between them.